What follows describes a single T cell receptor (beta chain). Antigen specificity is unknown. Clones were read by immunoSEQ multiplex PCR, and TCRdb kept only the in-frame ones, dropping some. The sample shows 110,000 or so clones, approximately 87% of them seen only once. This record belongs to a study of cytomegalovirus exposure and HLA in healthy donors. General observations from the study: The study put 160 or so TCR beta chains on its list as cytomegalovirus-associated. A few chains tied to CMV proved CMV antigen-specific in vitro.

The V end lost 5 bases, the J end lost 4 bases, and 11 bases lay between the germline ends. Looked up from germline, CDR1 is SGHNT and CDR2 is YENEEA. The CDR3 is 13 residues long. The rearrangement uses TRBV11-3 and TRBJ1-1; no clear D gene. The sequenced sample consisted of PBMCs. This receptor was obtained from a woman in her 30s in good health and CMV-seronegative. This CDR3 is CASSPHSGTEAFF. The CDR3 DNA sequence: TGTGCCAGCAGCCCCCACAGTGGCACTGAAGCTTTCTTT.